These T cell receptor beta chains were read from a single sample in a study of T cell responses to AZD1222 COVID-19 vaccine. Profiled with immunoSEQ multiplex PCR; TCRdb holds only in-frame clones, not every one. The sample holds approximately 110,000 clones, about 88% seen once. The source material was peripheral blood, sampled 28 days after the second AZD1222 dose. Source of these receptors: an adult who received the AZD1222 COVID-19 vaccine. CDR3s include the opening cysteine and the closing phenylalanine or tryptophan. D genes are given only for firm matches. Rows may omit the clone size; those that give it use once, few, many or a size class.

d_gene	abundance	j_gene	v_gene	CDR3nt	CDR3aa
-	-	TRBJ1-5	TRBV6-6	TGTGCCAGCAGTCCCCGTGGGAAGACGAGCAATCAGCCCCAGCATTTT	CASSPRGKTSNQPQHF
TRBD1	-	TRBJ1-2	TRBV10-3	TGTGCCACAGCACAACCGGGACAGGGTATCATAGGCTACACCTTC	CATAQPGQGIIGYTF
-	-	TRBJ2-7	TRBV6-5	TGTGCCACCTACCCCGGGCCTAGCTCCTACGAGCAGTACTTC	CATYPGPSSYEQYF
-	-	TRBJ2-7	TRBV9	TGTGCCAGCAGCGTAGCAAGCATTGCCTACGAGCAGTACTTC	CASSVASIAYEQYF
-	-	TRBJ1-4	TRBV19	TGTGCCAGTAGTATTTCGATTGCAACTAATGAAAAACTGTTTTTT	CASSISIATNEKLFF
TRBD2	once	TRBJ2-1	TRBV19	TGTGCCAGTAGTAAGCGGGAGAACTACAATGAGCAGTTCTTC	CASSKRENYNEQFF
-	few	TRBJ1-4	TRBV5-4	TGTGCCAGCAGCTTTACAGGGTCTACTAATGAAAAACTGTTTTTT	CASSFTGSTNEKLFF
TRBD2	-	TRBJ2-7	TRBV27	TGTGCCAGCAGTACTCAAGCGGGACTGAGCTCCTACGAGCAGTACTTC	CASSTQAGLSSYEQYF
-	-	TRBJ1-5	TRBV28	TGTGCCAGCAGCTCTACCGGGTCTGCTTATCAGCCCCAGCATTTT	CASSSTGSAYQPQHF
TRBD1	-	TRBJ2-3	TRBV5-4	TGTGCCAGCAGCCCGCCCCGGCCAGGGGGCTTCACAGATACGCAGTATTTT	CASSPPRPGGFTDTQYF
-	-	TRBJ1-5	TRBV7-8	TGTGCCAGCAGCTCCCAAGGGGCCGGGCAGCCCCAGCATTTT	CASSSQGAGQPQHF
TRBD2	-	TRBJ2-1	TRBV7-2	TGTGCCAGCAGCGTAGCGGGAGTGGCCAATGAGCAGTTCTTC	CASSVAGVANEQFF
-	-	TRBJ2-7	TRBV19	TGTGCCAGTAGTGCTTGGACGGGGTCCCAGTCCTACGAGCAGTACTTC	CASSAWTGSQSYEQYF
-	-	TRBJ2-1	TRBV7-9	TGTGCCAGCAGGCCCAGAGGGCAGGGCTCCTACAATGAGCAGTTCTTC	CASRPRGQGSYNEQFF
-	-	TRBJ2-4	TRBV6-1	TGTGCCAGCAGTGCGGGACCCGAATTAGCCAAAAACATTCAGTACTTC	CASSAGPELAKNIQYF
-	-	TRBJ1-2	TRBV18	TGTGCCAGCTCACCACCTGGTCAGGGGAACTATGGCTACACCTTC	CASSPPGQGNYGYTF
-	-	TRBJ1-2	TRBV7-2	TGTGCCAGCAGCTTAGAAGGAGGGAAGAACTATGGCTACACCTTC	CASSLEGGKNYGYTF
-	-	TRBJ2-1	TRBV20-1	TGCAGTGCTAGTACCGGAAGCTCCTACAATGAGCAGTTCTTC	CSASTGSSYNEQFF
-	-	TRBJ2-1	TRBV6-2/TRBV6-3	TGTGCCAGCAGTCGCCACCAGGGTTTACGAACAAGCAATGAGCAGTTCTTC	CASSRHQGLRTSNEQFF
-	-	TRBJ1-1	TRBV5-6	TGTGCCAGCAGTCCCAAGGGGATTACAGGGAACACTGAAGCTTTCTTT	CASSPKGITGNTEAFF
TRBD2	-	TRBJ2-1	TRBV10-1	TGCGCCAGCAGCCAAGGGACTAGCGGATACAATGAGCAGTTCTTC	CASSQGTSGYNEQFF
-	-	TRBJ2-7	TRBV6-5	TGTGCCAGCAGTTACGGGACCGACTACGAGCAGTACTTC	CASSYGTDYEQYF
TRBD2	-	TRBJ2-3	TRBV7-3	TGTGCCAGCAGCACTGGACTAGCGGGAGGGCCAGGAGGCACAGATACGCAGTATTTT	CASSTGLAGGPGGTDTQYF
-	-	TRBJ1-1	TRBV14	TGTGCCAGCAGGGAAACTGAAGCTTTCTTT	CASRETEAFF
TRBD2	-	TRBJ2-1	TRBV11-3	TGTGCCAGCGGCAGGACTAGCGAATCCTACAATGAGCAGTTCTTC	CASGRTSESYNEQFF
TRBD2	-	TRBJ2-1	TRBV5-1	TGCGCCAGCAGCCCGCCGGGACTAGCGTACAATGAGCAGTTCTTC	CASSPPGLAYNEQFF
-	-	TRBJ2-2	TRBV5-1	TGCGCCAGCAGCCCGCTTACCGGGACGGTGAACACCGGGGAGCTGTTTTTT	CASSPLTGTVNTGELFF
-	-	TRBJ1-2	TRBV2	TGTGCCAGCCTGGCGGGCGGAAACTATGGCTACACCTTC	CASLAGGNYGYTF
-	-	TRBJ1-4	TRBV5-4	TGTGCCAGCAGCCCGACCGGGTCACGGGAAAAACTGTTTTTT	CASSPTGSREKLFF
-	-	TRBJ2-7	TRBV30	TGTGCCTGGAGTAGGCAGGCTAGCTCCTACGAGCAGTACTTC	CAWSRQASSYEQYF
-	-	TRBJ1-2	TRBV9	TGTGCCAGCAGCGTAGCGGCCGGGGTCGGCTACACCTTC	CASSVAAGVGYTF
-	few	TRBJ2-3	TRBV13	TGTGCCAGTTCCCTTCGGAACGAGGATACGCAGTATTTT	CASSLRNEDTQYF
-	-	TRBJ1-5	TRBV7-2	TGTGCCAGCAGCTTCGACAGATTCAATCAGCCCCAGCATTTT	CASSFDRFNQPQHF
-	-	TRBJ2-7	TRBV18	TGTGCCAGCTCACCACCGGGAAACAACCCCTACGAGCAGTACTTC	CASSPPGNNPYEQYF
-	-	TRBJ2-7	TRBV10-2	TGCGCCAGCAGTGGGACCAACCCCTACGAGCAGTACTTC	CASSGTNPYEQYF
TRBD1	-	TRBJ2-7	TRBV9	TGTGCCAGCTCGGGACAGGGCGATAAGCAGTACTTC	CASSGQGDKQYF
TRBD1	once	TRBJ1-1	TRBV5-1	TGCGCCAGCAGCCTACAAGGGACAGTGAACACTGAAGCTTTCTTT	CASSLQGTVNTEAFF
TRBD2	-	TRBJ2-7	TRBV10-3	TGTGCCATCAGAAAGGGACTAGCGGGAGGGACCTACGAGCAGTACTTC	CAIRKGLAGGTYEQYF
-	-	TRBJ2-7	TRBV11-2	TGTGCCAGCAGTATTTTCTACGAGCAGTACTTC	CASSIFYEQYF
TRBD1	-	TRBJ1-2	TRBV19	TGTGCCAGTAGTACTGGACAGGGAAACTATGGCTACACCTTC	CASSTGQGNYGYTF